This entry lists 25 T cell receptor beta chains sequenced from one sample in a study of shared clonotypes between healthy human individuals. Some clones are missing from TCRdb's copy, which holds only in-frame ones; the method was immunoSEQ multiplex PCR. The sample consists of about 2.3 million clones, about 92% of them appearing once. Specimen: naive CD4+ T cells from PBMCs. Stated subset: CD45RA+ positively selected. Source of these receptors: a man aged 18-30 years in good health. Some clones in this sample may be carry-over from other donors' samples.

The V and J genes are TRBV11-2 and TRBJ1-3, with D possibly TRBD1 on 6 matching bases. V gave up 0 bases and J gave up 1 base, with 7 bases separating them. The CDR3 covers 15 residues. Germline loops: CDR1 SGHAT, CDR2 FQNNGV. CDR3 DNA: TGTGCCAGCAGCTTAGAAGGGGGGTCTGGAAACACCATATATTTT. Translated, it gives CASSLEGGSGNTIYF. Based on the CDR3 plus reference TRBV11-2 and TRBJ1-3, the full variable domain is EAGVAQSPRYKIIEKRQSVAFWCNPISGHATLYWYQQILGQGPKLLIQFQNNGVVDDSQLPKDRFSAERLKGVDSTLKIQPAKLEDSAVYLCASSLEGGSGNTIYFGEGSWLTVV.

This clone was seen only once. J is TRBJ2-1 and V is TRBV28; D possibly corresponds to TRBD1 (6 bases). Trimming stripped 5 bases from V and 10 bases from J, with 18 bases between. Per the germline V gene, CDR1 is MDHEN and CDR2 is SYDVKM. CDR3 length: 14 amino acids. CDR3 sequence: CASSRDTGLREQFF. CDR3 nucleotides: TGTGCCAGCAGTCGAGATACAGGGTTGCGGGAGCAGTTCTTC.

The chain couples TRBV28 to TRBJ2-2; 7 bases are a match to TRBD2. CDR3 length equals 15 residues. From germline, CDR1 is MDHEN and CDR2 SYDVKM. Trimming took 6 bases from V and 5 from J; bases not matched to a gene: 9. The CDR3 nucleotides read TGTGCCAGCAGCAGCCCCTCCGGGAGGACCGGGGAGCTGTTTTTT. Translation: CASSSPSGRTGELFF. Combining the CDR3 with reference TRBV28 and TRBJ2-2 gives the whole variable domain DVKVTQSSRYLVKRTGEKVFLECVQDMDHENMFWYRQDPGLGLRLIYFSYDVKMKEKGDIPEGYSVSREKKERFSLILESASTNQTSMYLCASSSPSGRTGELFFGEGSRLTVL.

The genes are TRBV6-1 and TRBJ2-1; D might be TRBD2 (5 bases). Germline-derived CDR1 and CDR2 are MNHNS and SASEGT. V gave up 4 bases and J gave up 2 bases, with 9 bases separating them. The CDR3 totals 14 residues. CDR3 region: CASSVGGAYNEQFF. In nucleotides, the CDR3 is TGTGCCAGCAGTGTAGGAGGAGCCTACAATGAGCAGTTCTTC.

The genes are TRBV7-9 and TRBJ2-2; no firm D call. The CDR3 contains 13 residues. Deletions cut 1 base from V and 9 bases from J, with 9 bases between. The V gene's germline CDR1 is SEHNR and CDR2 FQNEAQ (reference sequence). The CDR3 nucleotides read TGTGCCAGCAGCTTAGGCAGGACCAGGGAGCTGTTTTTT. This sequence encodes CASSLGRTRELFF.

V gene TRBV5-1 combines with J gene TRBJ1-1; 7 bases map to TRBD1. Germline CDR1 SGHRS, CDR2 YFSETQ. The V gene end was trimmed by 4 bases and the J gene end by 1 base; junction bases not matched to a gene: 4. This CDR3 spans 14 amino acids. The CDR3 coding sequence is TGCGCCAGCAGCGAGGGGGCTGGGAACACTGAAGCTTTCTTT. This encodes CASSEGAGNTEAFF.

Points on this clone: In the same sample, other DNA sequences code for this CDR3. J is TRBJ1-1 and V is TRBV7-3; weak D call: TRBD1 (5 bases). The CDR3 length is 13 residues. CDR1 SGHTA and CDR2 FQGTGA come from the germline V gene. The V end lost 5 bases, the J end lost 1 base, and 8 bases lay between the germline ends. Written as DNA, the CDR3 is TGTGCCAGCAGCCAGGGCAGGAACACTGAAGCTTTCTTT. Its protein product is CASSQGRNTEAFF.

This clone appeared a single time. The chain joins TRBV15 to TRBJ1-1, with D hard to call. Germline values: CDR1 LNHNV, CDR2 YYDKDF (reference sequence). The CDR3 has 14 residues. Trimming left V 6 bases short and J 1 base short, with 12 bases between. Written as DNA, the CDR3 is TGTGCCACCAGTCAAACAAGGTGGAACACTGAAGCTTTCTTT. This encodes CATSQTRWNTEAFF.

The chain has TRBV28 and TRBJ2-3, with D tentatively TRBD2 (6 bases). The germline V gene encodes CDR1 MDHEN and CDR2 SYDVKM. V was trimmed by 7 bases and J by 2 bases, leaving 19 bases between them. The CDR3 loop spans 16 amino acids. The CDR3 reads CASNTGTLSYTDTQYF. The CDR3, as DNA: TGTGCCAGCAACACCGGGACTTTATCCTACACAGATACGCAGTATTTT.

This sequence joins TRBV7-2 and TRBJ2-1; D call uncertain. The CDR3 has 10 residues. Looked up from germline, CDR1 is SGHTA and CDR2 is FQGNSA. CDR3 region: CVPSYNEQFF. In DNA form, the CDR3 reads TGTGTCCCGTCCTACAATGAGCAGTTCTTC.

This clone was seen a single time. The V gene is TRBV4-1, the J gene TRBJ2-1; TRBD2 agrees at 8 bases. The CDR3 loop spans 17 amino acids. Trimming at V came to 3 bases and at J to 7 bases, leaving 14 bases not matched to a gene. Per germline, CDR1 MGHRA and CDR2 YSYEKL. This CDR3 reads CASSQRAAAGARNEQFF. CDR3 nucleotides: TGCGCCAGCAGCCAGAGGGCCGCAGCGGGGGCACGGAATGAGCAGTTCTTC.

The CDR3 DNA is TGTGCCAGCAGTGAGGCTAGCGATCAAGAGACCCAGTACTTC. This sequence encodes CASSEASDQETQYF. J is TRBJ2-5 and V is TRBV2, with D perhaps TRBD2 (6 bases). The CDR3 spans 14 residues. Germline V gene lookup returns CDR1 SNHLY and CDR2 FYNNEI. The V end lost 3 bases, the J end lost 2 bases, and 10 bases lay between the germline ends.

A remark on this clone: Other DNA sequences in this sample translate to the same CDR3. J is TRBJ2-7 and V is TRBV18, with 11 bases lining up with TRBD1. Per germline, CDR1 KGHSH and CDR2 LQKENI. With 1 base clipped from V and 2 bases from J, the junction kept 1 base outside the gene matches. This CDR3 region has 15 residues. CDR3 nucleotide sequence: TGTGCCAGCTCACCACAGGGACAGGGGGCCTACGAGCAGTACTTC. Residues: CASSPQGQGAYEQYF.

V gene TRBV7-3 combines with J gene TRBJ2-7; TRBD1 agrees at 11 bases. The CDR3 spans 15 residues. Per the germline V gene, CDR1 is SGHTA and CDR2 is FQGTGA. V trimming: 1 base; J trimming: 6 bases; junction bases outside the gene matches: 5. In nucleotides, the CDR3 is TGTGCCAGCAGCTTAATGGGACAGGGGGTCGGCGAGCAGTACTTC. Translating gives CASSLMGQGVGEQYF.

V gene TRBV6-6 combines with J gene TRBJ2-7; 9 bases map to TRBD1. V lost 5 bases, J lost 2 bases, and 4 bases stayed unmatched. The CDR3 runs 14 residues. Per the germline V gene, CDR1 is MNHNY and CDR2 is SVGAGI (reference sequence). DNA of the CDR3: TGTGCCAGCAGTAGAACAGGGGGCCCCTACGAGCAGTACTTC. The encoded protein is CASSRTGGPYEQYF.

The chain has TRBV11-3 and TRBJ2-5; D gene unclear. From germline, CDR1 is SGHNT and CDR2 YENEEA. This CDR3 is built from 14 residues. Trimming took 1 base from V and 5 from J, leaving 11 bases between them. CDR3: CASSLGRALETQYF. The CDR3 DNA sequence: TGTGCCAGCAGCTTAGGTCGAGCTCTGGAGACCCAGTACTTC.

The rearrangement links TRBV5-1 to TRBJ1-1, with D possibly TRBD1 on 6 matching bases. V lost 0 bases to trimming and J lost 0 bases, with 12 bases between them. From germline, CDR1 is SGHRS and CDR2 YFSETQ. This CDR3 contains 16 residues. The CDR3 reads CASSLGGGPLNTEAFF. CDR3 in DNA: TGCGCCAGCAGCTTGGGAGGGGGACCCTTGAACACTGAAGCTTTCTTT.

The V gene is TRBV5-1, the J gene TRBJ2-3, with TRBD1 identical over 11 bases. CDR1 and CDR2 from the germline V gene are SGHRS and YFSETQ. This CDR3 spans 14 amino acids. V gave up 7 bases and J gave up 4 bases; unmatched junction bases: 5. The CDR3 spells CASVLGQGADTQYF. Here the CDR3 DNA reads TGCGCCAGCGTGTTGGGACAGGGGGCAGATACGCAGTATTTT.

The chain combines TRBV25-1 with TRBJ2-3; 9 bases fit TRBD1. Germline CDR1 and CDR2: MGHDK and SYGVNS. This CDR3 spans 13 amino acids. The ends lost 3 bases at V and 9 bases at J; junction bases unmatched: 4. The chain's CDR3 is CASSDRTGETQYF. The CDR3, as DNA: TGTGCCAGCAGTGATCGGACAGGGGAAACGCAGTATTTT.

The CDR3 protein is CASSSNRNQPQHF. The CDR3 nucleotides are TGTGCCAGCAGTTCGAATCGAAATCAGCCCCAGCATTTT. The genes are TRBV27 and TRBJ1-5; the D is unclear. Germline V gene lookup returns CDR1 MNHEY and CDR2 SMNVEV (reference sequence). With 4 bases removed from V and 4 bases from J, the gap between germline ends came to 8 bases. The CDR3 totals 13 residues.

This chain uses TRBV11-2 with TRBJ1-5, with D perhaps TRBD1 (5 bases). There are 16 residues in the CDR3. Trimming removed 1 base at V and 7 bases at J, with 17 bases between. Germline V gene data show CDR1 as SGHAT and CDR2 as FQNNGV. In DNA form, the CDR3 reads TGTGCCAGCAGCTTAGGTGGGACCTCACGAGGGCAGCCCCAGCATTTT. Amino acid sequence: CASSLGGTSRGQPQHF.

The V call is TRBV28, the J call TRBJ2-1; 12 positions match TRBD2. After removal of 6 bases from V and 7 bases from J, the junction contained 10 bases not matched to a gene. Germline lookup yields CDR1 MDHEN and CDR2 SYDVKM. The CDR3 totals 16 residues. CDR3 loop: CASSYPLAGGGNEQFF. The CDR3 DNA reads TGTGCCAGCAGCTACCCACTAGCGGGAGGCGGAAATGAGCAGTTCTTC.

This clone was recorded only once. The gene calls are TRBV29-1 and TRBJ1-1, with a possible D match to TRBD1 (6 bases). This CDR3 is built from 15 residues. V was trimmed by 4 bases and J by 1 base, leaving 16 bases between them. Germline V gives CDR1 SQVTM, CDR2 ANQGSEA. The CDR3 nucleotides read TGCAGCGTTGGACAGGTCCTTGTCCAGAACACTGAAGCTTTCTTT. Its translation: CSVGQVLVQNTEAFF.

CDR3 region: CASSDGRLGGTEAFF. The CDR3 region has the DNA TGCGCCAGCAGTGATGGTAGGCTTGGCGGGACTGAAGCTTTCTTT. The chain carries TRBV10-2 and TRBJ1-1; D remains ambiguous. The CDR3 contains 15 residues. The germline V gene encodes CDR1 WSHSY and CDR2 SAAADI. V lost 3 bases to trimming and J lost 5 bases, with 16 bases between them.

The chain recombines TRBV5-1 with TRBJ1-3; no reliable D call. The CDR3 extends over 16 amino acids. V was trimmed by 3 bases and J by 0 bases, leaving 13 bases between them. CDR1 is SGHRS, CDR2 YFSETQ, per germline. CDR3 nucleotide sequence: TGCGCCAGCAGCTACCACGACGCACACTCTGGAAACACCATATATTTT. This translates into CASSYHDAHSGNTIYF.